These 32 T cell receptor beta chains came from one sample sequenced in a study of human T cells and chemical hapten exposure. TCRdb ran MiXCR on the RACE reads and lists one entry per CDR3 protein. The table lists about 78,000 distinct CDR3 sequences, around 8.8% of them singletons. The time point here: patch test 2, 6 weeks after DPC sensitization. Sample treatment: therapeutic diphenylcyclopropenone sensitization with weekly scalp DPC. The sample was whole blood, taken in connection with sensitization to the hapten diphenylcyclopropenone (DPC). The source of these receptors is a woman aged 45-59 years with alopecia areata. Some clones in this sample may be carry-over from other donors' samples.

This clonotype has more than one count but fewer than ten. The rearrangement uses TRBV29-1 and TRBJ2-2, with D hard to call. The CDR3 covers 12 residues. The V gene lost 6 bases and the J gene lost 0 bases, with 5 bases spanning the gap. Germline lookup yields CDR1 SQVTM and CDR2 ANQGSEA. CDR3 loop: CSVAANTGELFF. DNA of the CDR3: TGCAGCGTGGCAGCGAACACCGGGGAGCTGTTTTTT.

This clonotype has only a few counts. CDR3 sequence (DNA): TGTGCCAGTAGTTCGACACTCCTGGAGACCCAGTACTTC. The encoded protein is CASSSTLLETQYF. V usage is TRBV19 and J usage is TRBJ2-5; no definite D call. CDR1 and CDR2 (germline): LNHDA, SQIVND (reference sequence). This CDR3 contains 13 residues. V lost 5 bases to trimming and J lost 5 bases, with 12 bases between them.

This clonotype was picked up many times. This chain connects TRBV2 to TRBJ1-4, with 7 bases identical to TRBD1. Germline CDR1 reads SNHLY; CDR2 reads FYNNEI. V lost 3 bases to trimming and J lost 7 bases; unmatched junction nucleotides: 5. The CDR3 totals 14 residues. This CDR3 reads CASSESGTVEKLFF. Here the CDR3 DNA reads TGTGCCAGCAGTGAGTCTGGGACAGTTGAAAAACTGTTTTTT.

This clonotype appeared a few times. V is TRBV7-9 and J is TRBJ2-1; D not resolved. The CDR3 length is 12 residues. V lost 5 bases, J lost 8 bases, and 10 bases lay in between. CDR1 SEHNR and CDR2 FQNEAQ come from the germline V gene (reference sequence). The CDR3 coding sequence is TGTGCCAGCAGCCTTTCTATCGATGAGCAGTTCTTC. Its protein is CASSLSIDEQFF.

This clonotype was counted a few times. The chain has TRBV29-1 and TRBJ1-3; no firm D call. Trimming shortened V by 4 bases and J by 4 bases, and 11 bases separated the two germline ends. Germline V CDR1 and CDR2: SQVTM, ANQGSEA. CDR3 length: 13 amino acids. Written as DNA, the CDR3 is TGCAGCGTTGGAGAAATGGCGGGAAACACCATATATTTT. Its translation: CSVGEMAGNTIYF.

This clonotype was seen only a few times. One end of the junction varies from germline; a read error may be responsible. The CDR3 spells CASSQSLAGSHNEQFF. The CDR3, as DNA: TGTGCCAGCAGCCAAAGTCTAGCGGGCTCCCACAATGAGCAGTTCTTC. The genes are TRBV3-1 and TRBJ2-1, with TRBD2 identical over 8 bases. This CDR3 comprises 16 residues. Germline V gene data show CDR1 as LGHDT and CDR2 as YNNKEL (reference sequence).

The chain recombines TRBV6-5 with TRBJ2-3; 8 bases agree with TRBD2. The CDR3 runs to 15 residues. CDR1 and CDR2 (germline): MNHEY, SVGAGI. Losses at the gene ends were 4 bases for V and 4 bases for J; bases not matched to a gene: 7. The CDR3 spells CASSSGTRRADTQYF. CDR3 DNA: TGTGCCAGCAGTTCCGGGACTAGGAGGGCAGATACGCAGTATTTT.

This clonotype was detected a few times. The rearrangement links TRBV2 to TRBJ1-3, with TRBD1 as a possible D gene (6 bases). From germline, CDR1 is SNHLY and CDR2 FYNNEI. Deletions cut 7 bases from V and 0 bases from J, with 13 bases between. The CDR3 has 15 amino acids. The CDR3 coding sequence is TGTGCCAGCACAGGAATGGGGGCCTCTGGAAACACCATATATTTT. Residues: CASTGMGASGNTIYF.

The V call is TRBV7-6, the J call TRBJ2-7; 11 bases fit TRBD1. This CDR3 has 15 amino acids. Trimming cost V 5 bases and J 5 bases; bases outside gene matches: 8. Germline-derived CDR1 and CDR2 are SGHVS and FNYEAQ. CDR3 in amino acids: CASSPPGDRGNEQYF. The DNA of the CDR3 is TGTGCCAGCAGCCCTCCCGGGGACAGGGGGAACGAGCAGTACTTC.

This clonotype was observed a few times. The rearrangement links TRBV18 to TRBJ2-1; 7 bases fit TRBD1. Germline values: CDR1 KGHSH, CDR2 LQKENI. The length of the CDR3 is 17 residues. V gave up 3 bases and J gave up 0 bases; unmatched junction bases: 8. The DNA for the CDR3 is TGTGCCAGCTCACCGGGACAGAGACAAAGCTCCTACAATGAGCAGTTCTTC. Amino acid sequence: CASSPGQRQSSYNEQFF.

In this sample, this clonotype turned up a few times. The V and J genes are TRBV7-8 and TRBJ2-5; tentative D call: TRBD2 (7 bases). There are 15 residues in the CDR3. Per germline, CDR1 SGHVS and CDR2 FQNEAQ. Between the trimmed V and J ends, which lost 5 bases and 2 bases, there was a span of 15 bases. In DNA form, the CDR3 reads TGTGCCAGCAGCCCAAGGGGGGGGGTTCAAGAGACCCAGTACTTC. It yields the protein CASSPRGGVQETQYF.

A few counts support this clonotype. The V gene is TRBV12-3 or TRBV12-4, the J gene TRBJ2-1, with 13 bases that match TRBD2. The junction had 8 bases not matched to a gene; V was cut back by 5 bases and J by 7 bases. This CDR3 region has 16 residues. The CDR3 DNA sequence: TGTGCCAGCAGTCCCCGGACTAGCGGGAGTGGGAATGAGCAGTTCTTC. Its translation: CASSPRTSGSGNEQFF.

CDR3 loop: CASSEGWGGELFF. Here the CDR3 DNA reads TGCGCCAGCAGCGAAGGATGGGGCGGGGAGCTGTTTTTT. The chain has TRBV10-1 and TRBJ2-2; D is uncertain. This CDR3 has 13 amino acids. The germline V and J ends were trimmed by 6 bases and 7 bases, with 12 bases remaining between them. Germline assignment: CDR1 WNHNN and CDR2 SYGVQD (reference sequence).

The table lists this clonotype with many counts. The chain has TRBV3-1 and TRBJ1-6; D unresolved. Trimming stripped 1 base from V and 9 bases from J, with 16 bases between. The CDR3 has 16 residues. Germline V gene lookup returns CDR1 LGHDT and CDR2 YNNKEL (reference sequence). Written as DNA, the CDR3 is TGTGCCAGCAGCCAAGGTGAGGAGGTCCGGAGTTCACCCCTCCACTTT. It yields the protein CASSQGEEVRSSPLHF.

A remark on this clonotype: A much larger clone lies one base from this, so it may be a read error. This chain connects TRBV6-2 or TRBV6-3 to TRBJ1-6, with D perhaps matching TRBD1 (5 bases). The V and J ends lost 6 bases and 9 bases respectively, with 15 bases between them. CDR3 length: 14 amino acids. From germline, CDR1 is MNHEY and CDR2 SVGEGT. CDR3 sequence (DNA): TGTGCCAGCAGCGCCGGGACTTCGAGTTCACCCCTCCACTTT. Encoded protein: CASSAGTSSSPLHF.

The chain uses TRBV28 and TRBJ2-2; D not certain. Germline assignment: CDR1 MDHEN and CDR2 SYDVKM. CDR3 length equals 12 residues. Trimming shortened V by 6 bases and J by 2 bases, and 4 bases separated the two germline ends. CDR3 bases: TGTGCCAGCAGCCGAAACACCGGGGAGCTGTTTTTT. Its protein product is CASSRNTGELFF. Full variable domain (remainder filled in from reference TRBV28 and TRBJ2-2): DVKVTQSSRYLVKRTGEKVFLECVQDMDHENMFWYRQDPGLGLRLIYFSYDVKMKEKGDIPEGYSVSREKKERFSLILESASTNQTSMYLCASSRNTGELFFGEGSRLTVL.

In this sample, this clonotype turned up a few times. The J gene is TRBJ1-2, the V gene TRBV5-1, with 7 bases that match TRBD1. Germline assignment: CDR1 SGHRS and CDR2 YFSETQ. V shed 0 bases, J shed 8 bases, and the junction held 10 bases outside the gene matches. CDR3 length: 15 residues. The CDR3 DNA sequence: TGCGCCAGCAGCTTGGAGGACAGGCCTTTCGGGGGCTACACCTTC. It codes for CASSLEDRPFGGYTF. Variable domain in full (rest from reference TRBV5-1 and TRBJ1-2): KAGVTQTPRYLIKTRGQQVTLSCSPISGHRSVSWYQQTPGQGLQFLFEYFSETQRNKGNFPGRFSGRQFSNSRSEMNVSTLELGDSALYLCASSLEDRPFGGYTFGSGTRLTVV.

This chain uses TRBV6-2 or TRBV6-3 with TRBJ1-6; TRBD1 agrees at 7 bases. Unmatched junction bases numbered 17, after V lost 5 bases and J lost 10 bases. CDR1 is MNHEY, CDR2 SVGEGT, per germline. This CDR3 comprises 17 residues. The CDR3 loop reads CASSQRPAGQPDSPLHF. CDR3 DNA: TGTGCCAGCAGTCAAAGACCCGCGGGACAGCCGGACTCACCCCTCCACTTT.

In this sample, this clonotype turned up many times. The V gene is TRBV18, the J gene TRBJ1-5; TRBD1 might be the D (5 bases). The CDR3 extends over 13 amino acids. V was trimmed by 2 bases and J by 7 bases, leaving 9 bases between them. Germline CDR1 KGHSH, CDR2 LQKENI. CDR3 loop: CASSPGAGQPQHF. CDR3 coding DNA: TGTGCCAGCTCACCAGGGGCAGGGCAGCCCCAGCATTTT.

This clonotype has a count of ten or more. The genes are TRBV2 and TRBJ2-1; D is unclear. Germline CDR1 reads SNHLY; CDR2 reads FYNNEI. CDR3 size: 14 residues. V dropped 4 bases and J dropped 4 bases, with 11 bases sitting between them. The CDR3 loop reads CASSVPKWYNEQFF. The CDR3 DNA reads TGTGCCAGCAGTGTCCCCAAGTGGTACAATGAGCAGTTCTTC.

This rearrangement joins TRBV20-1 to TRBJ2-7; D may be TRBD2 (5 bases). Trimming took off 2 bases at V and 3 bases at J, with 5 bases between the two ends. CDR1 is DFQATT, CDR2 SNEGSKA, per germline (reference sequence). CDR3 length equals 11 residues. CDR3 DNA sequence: TGCAGTGCTAGACGGGACTACGAGCAGTACTTC. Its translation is CSARRDYEQYF.

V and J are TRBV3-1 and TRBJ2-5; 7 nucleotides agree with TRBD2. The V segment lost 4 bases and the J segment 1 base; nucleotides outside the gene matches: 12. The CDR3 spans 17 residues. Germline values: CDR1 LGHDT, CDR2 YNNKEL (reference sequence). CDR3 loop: CASSLTRERGPQETQYF. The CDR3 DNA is TGTGCCAGCAGCCTCACCCGGGAGCGGGGTCCCCAAGAGACCCAGTACTTC.

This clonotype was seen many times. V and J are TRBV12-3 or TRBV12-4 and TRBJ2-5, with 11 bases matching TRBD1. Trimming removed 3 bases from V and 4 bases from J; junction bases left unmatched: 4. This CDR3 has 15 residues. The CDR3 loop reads CASSFWTGGGETQYF. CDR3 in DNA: TGTGCCAGCAGTTTCTGGACAGGGGGCGGAGAGACCCAGTACTTC.

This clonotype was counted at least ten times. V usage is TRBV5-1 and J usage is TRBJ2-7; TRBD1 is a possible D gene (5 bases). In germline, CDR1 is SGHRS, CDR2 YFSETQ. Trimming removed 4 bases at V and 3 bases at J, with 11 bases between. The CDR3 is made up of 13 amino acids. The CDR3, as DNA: TGCGCCAGCAGCGTGCAGGGCTACTACGAGCAGTACTTC. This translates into CASSVQGYYEQYF.

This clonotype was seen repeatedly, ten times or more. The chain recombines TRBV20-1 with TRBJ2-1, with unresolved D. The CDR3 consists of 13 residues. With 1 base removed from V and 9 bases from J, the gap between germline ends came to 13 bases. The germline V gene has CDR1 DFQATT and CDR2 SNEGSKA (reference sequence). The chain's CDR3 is CSARGPTAGEQFF. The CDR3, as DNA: TGCAGTGCTAGAGGCCCGACGGCCGGTGAGCAGTTCTTC.

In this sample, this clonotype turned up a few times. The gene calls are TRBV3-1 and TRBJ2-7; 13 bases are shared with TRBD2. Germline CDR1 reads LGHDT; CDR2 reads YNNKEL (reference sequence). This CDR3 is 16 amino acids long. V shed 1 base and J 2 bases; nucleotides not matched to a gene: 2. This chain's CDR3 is CASSQGTSGGPYEQYF. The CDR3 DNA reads TGTGCCAGCAGCCAAGGGACTAGCGGGGGACCCTACGAGCAGTACTTC.

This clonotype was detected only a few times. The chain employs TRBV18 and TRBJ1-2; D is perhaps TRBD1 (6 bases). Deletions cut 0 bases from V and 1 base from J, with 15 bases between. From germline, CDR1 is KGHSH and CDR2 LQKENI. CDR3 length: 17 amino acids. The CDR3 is CASSPPTKGDHNYGYTF. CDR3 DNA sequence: TGTGCCAGCTCACCACCGACGAAGGGGGATCATAACTATGGCTACACCTTC.

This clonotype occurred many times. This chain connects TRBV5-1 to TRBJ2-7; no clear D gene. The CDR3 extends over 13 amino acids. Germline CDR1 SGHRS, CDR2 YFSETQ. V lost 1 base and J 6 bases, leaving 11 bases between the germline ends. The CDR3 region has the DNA TGCGCCAGCAGCTTGTCCCAGCTGAGCGAGCAGTACTTC. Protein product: CASSLSQLSEQYF.

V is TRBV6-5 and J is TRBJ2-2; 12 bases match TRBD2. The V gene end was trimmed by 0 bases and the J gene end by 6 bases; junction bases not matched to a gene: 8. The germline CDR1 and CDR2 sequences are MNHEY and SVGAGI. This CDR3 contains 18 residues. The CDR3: CASSYSRTSGRRAGELFF. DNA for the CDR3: TGTGCCAGCAGTTACTCGAGAACTAGCGGGAGGAGGGCCGGGGAGCTGTTTTTT.

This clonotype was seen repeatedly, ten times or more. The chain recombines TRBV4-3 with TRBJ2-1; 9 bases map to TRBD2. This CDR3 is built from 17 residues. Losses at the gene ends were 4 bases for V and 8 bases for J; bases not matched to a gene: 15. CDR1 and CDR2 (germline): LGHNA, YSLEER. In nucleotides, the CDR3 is TGCGCCAGCAGCCGAAATCTGGATAGCGGGAGACCTGATGAGCAGTTCTTC. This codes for CASSRNLDSGRPDEQFF.

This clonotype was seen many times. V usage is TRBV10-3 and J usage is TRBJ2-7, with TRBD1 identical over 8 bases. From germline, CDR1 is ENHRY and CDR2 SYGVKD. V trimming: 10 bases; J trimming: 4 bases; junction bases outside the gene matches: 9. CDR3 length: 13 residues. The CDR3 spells CATQGAPGYEQYF. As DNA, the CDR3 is TGTGCCACTCAGGGGGCTCCAGGGTACGAGCAGTACTTC.

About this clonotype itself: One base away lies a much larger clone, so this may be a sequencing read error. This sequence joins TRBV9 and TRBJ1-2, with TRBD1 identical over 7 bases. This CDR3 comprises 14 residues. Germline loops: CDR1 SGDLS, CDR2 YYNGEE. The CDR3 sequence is CDSSAGQDNYGYTF. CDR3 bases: TGTGACAGCAGCGCCGGACAGGACAACTATGGCTACACCTTC.